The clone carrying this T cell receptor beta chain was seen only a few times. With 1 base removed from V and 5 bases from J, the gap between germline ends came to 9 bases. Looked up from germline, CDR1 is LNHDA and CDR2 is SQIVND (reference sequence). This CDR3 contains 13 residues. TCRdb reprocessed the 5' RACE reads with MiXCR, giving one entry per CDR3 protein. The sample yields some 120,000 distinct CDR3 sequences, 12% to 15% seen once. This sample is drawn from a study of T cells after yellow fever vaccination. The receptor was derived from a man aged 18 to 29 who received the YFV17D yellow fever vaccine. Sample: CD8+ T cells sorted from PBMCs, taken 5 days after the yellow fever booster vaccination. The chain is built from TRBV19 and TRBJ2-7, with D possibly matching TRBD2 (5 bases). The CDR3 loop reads CASSIGPGDEQYF. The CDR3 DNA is TGTGCCAGTAGTATAGGTCCCGGGGACGAGCAGTACTTC.